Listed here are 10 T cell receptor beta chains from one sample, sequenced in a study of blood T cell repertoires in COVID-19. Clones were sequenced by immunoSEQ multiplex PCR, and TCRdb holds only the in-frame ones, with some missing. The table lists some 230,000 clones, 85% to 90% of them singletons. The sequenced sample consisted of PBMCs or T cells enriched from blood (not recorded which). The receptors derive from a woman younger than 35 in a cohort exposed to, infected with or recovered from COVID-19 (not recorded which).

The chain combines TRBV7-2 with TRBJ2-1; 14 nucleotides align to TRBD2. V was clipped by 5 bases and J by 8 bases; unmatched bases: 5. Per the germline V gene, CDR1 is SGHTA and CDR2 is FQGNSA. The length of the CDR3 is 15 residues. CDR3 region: CASSKGLAGGDEQFF. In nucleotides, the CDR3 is TGTGCCAGCAGCAAAGGACTAGCGGGAGGAGATGAGCAGTTCTTC. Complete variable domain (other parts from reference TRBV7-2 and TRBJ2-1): GAGVSQSPSNKVTEKGKDVELRCDPISGHTALYWYRQSLGQGLEFLIYFQGNSAPDKSGLPSDRFSAERTGGSVSTLTIQRTQQEDSAVYLCASSKGLAGGDEQFFGPGTRLTVL.

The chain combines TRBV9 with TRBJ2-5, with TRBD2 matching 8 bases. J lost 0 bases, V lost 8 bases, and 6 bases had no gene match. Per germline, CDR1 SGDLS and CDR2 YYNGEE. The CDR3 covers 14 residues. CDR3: CASSAGGYQETQYF. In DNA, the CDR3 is TGTGCCAGTTCGGCGGGGGGATACCAAGAGACCCAGTACTTC.

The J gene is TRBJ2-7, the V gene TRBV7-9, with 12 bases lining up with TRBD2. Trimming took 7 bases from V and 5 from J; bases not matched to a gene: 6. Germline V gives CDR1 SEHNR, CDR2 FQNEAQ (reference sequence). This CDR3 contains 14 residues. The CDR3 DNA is TGTGCCAGCACCCTAGCGGGAGGGCCGGACGAGCAGTACTTC. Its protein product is CASTLAGGPDEQYF. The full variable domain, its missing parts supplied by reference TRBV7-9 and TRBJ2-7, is DTGVSQNPRHKITKRGQNVTFRCDPISEHNRLYWYRQTLGQGPEFLTYFQNEAQLEKSRLLSDRFSAERPKGSFSTLEIQRTEQGDSAMYLCASTLAGGPDEQYFGPGTRLTVT.

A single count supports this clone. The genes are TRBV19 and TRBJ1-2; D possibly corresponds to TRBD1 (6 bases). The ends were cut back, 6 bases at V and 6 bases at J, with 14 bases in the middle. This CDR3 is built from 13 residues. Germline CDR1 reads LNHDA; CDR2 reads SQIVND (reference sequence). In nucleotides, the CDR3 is TGTGCCAGTAGCAACGGACAGTATGATGGCTACACCTTC. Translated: CASSNGQYDGYTF.

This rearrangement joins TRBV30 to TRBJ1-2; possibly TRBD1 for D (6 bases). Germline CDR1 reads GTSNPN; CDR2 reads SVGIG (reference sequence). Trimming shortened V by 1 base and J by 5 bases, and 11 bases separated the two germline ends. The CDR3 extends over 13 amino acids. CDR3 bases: TGTGCCTGGAGTGGAGGGGGAGGGTATGGCTACACCTTC. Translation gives CAWSGGGGYGYTF.

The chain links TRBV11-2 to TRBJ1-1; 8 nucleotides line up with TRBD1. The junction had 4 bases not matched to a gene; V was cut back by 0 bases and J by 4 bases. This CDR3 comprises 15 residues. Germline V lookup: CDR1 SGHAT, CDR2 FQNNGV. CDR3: CASSLDGTGGTEAFF. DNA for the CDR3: TGTGCCAGCAGCTTAGATGGCACAGGGGGCACTGAAGCTTTCTTT. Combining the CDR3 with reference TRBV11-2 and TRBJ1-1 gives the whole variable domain EAGVAQSPRYKIIEKRQSVAFWCNPISGHATLYWYQQILGQGPKLLIQFQNNGVVDDSQLPKDRFSAERLKGVDSTLKIQPAKLEDSAVYLCASSLDGTGGTEAFFGQGTRLTVV.

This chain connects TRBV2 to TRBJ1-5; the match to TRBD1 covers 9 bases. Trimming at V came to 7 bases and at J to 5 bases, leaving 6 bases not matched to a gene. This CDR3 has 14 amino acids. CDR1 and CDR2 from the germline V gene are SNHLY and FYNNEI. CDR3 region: CASKADRGYQPQHF. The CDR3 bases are TGTGCCAGCAAAGCGGACAGGGGTTATCAGCCCCAGCATTTT.

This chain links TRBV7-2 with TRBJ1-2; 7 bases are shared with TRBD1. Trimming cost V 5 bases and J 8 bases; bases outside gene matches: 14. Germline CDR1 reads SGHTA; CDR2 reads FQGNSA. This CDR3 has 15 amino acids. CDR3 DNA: TGTGCCAGCAGCCACCGGACAGGAGCGCTGAGGGGCTACACCTTC. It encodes CASSHRTGALRGYTF.

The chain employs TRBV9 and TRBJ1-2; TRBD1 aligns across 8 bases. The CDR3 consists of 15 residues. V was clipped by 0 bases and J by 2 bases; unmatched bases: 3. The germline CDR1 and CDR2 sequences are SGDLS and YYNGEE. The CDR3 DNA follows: TGTGCCAGCAGCGTAGGACAGGGGCGCAACTATGGCTACACCTTC. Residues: CASSVGQGRNYGYTF.

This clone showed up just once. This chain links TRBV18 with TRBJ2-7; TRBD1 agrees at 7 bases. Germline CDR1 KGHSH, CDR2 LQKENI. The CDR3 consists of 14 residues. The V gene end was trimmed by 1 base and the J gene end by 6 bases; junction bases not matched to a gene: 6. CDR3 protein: CASSPQGATIEQYF. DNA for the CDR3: TGTGCCAGCTCACCACAGGGGGCAACGATCGAGCAGTACTTC.